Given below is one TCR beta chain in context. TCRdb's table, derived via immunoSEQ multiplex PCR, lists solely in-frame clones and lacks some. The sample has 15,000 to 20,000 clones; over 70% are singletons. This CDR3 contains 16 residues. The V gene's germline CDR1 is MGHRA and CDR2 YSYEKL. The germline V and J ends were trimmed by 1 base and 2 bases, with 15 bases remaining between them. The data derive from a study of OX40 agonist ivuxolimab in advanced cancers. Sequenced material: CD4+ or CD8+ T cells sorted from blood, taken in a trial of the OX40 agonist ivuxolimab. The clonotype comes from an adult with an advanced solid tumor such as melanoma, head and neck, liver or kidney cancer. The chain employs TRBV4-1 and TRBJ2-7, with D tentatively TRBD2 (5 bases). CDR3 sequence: CASSQGPGSSTYEQYF. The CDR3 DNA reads TGCGCCAGCAGCCAAGGACCGGGAAGTAGTACCTACGAGCAGTACTTC.